The 23 T cell receptor beta chains below all came from one sample that was sequenced in a study of OX40 agonist ivuxolimab in advanced cancers. Assay used: immunoSEQ multiplex PCR; TCRdb lists only in-frame clones, some missing. The sample consists of some 80,000 clones, just over 85% of them appearing once. The sample in question was CD4+ or CD8+ T cells sorted from blood, obtained in a trial of the OX40 agonist ivuxolimab. The origin of the receptors is an adult with an advanced solid tumor such as melanoma, head and neck, liver or kidney cancer.

The CDR3 coding sequence is TGTGCCAGCAGCCTCCCTTCGCGCAATTCACCCCTCCACTTT. The encoded protein is CASSLPSRNSPLHF. This chain uses TRBV7-9 with TRBJ1-6, with D hard to call. This CDR3 is built from 14 residues. V was pared by 5 bases and J by 7 bases, with 12 bases between. Germline CDR1 SEHNR, CDR2 FQNEAQ (reference sequence).

This clone has just one count. The chain recombines TRBV5-1 with TRBJ1-3; D is unresolved. The germline V gene has CDR1 SGHRS and CDR2 YFSETQ. V lost 1 base, J lost 0 bases, and 8 bases lay in between. The CDR3 runs 15 residues. This CDR3 is CASSLYADSGNTIYF. CDR3 bases: TGCGCCAGCAGCTTGTATGCAGACTCTGGAAACACCATATATTTT.

CDR3 in amino acids: CASSLDAGTTYNEQFF. The CDR3 DNA reads TGTGCCAGCAGCTTGGATGCGGGGACCACCTACAATGAGCAGTTCTTC. This chain uses TRBV5-6 with TRBJ2-1, with a tentative D call TRBD2 (6 bases). Per germline, CDR1 SGHDT and CDR2 YYEEEE. V was shortened by 0 bases and J by 2 bases, with 12 bases between the two germline ends. The CDR3 is 16 amino acids.

The chain employs TRBV7-6 and TRBJ2-5, with a tentative D call TRBD2 (6 bases). CDR3 length equals 13 residues. Between the trimmed V and J ends, which lost 5 bases and 5 bases, there was a span of 12 bases. Germline V gene data show CDR1 as SGHVS and CDR2 as FNYEAQ. DNA of the CDR3: TGTGCCAGCAGCCTGGGACGGGGGGAGACCCAGTACTTC. Translation gives CASSLGRGETQYF. The full variable domain, with the rest looked up from reference TRBV7-6 and TRBJ2-5, is GAGVSQSPRYKVTKRGQDVALRCDPISGHVSLYWYRQALGQGPEFLTYFNYEAQQDKSGLPNDRFSAERPEGSISTLTIQRTEQRDSAMYRCASSLGRGETQYFGPGTRLLVL.

The chain recombines TRBV7-9 with TRBJ1-1; D ambiguous. V was cut by 2 bases and J by 7 bases, with 14 bases left in between. The germline gives CDR1 SEHNR, CDR2 FQNEAQ (reference sequence). The CDR3 is 14 amino acids. The DNA for the CDR3 is TGTGCCAGCAGCTTATTGGGATTTGGGCGTGAAGCTTTCTTT. Translation gives CASSLLGFGREAFF.

The chain combines TRBV30 with TRBJ1-2; D may be TRBD1 (6 bases). Germline V gene data show CDR1 as GTSNPN and CDR2 as SVGIG (reference sequence). The CDR3 contains 13 residues. Trimming took 2 bases from V and 6 from J, leaving 13 bases between them. CDR3 DNA: TGTGCCTGGAGTCCCGGGGACAATAATGGCTACACCTTC. Its translation: CAWSPGDNNGYTF. Full variable domain (outside the CDR3, taken from reference TRBV30 and TRBJ1-2): SQTIHQWPATLVQPVGSPLSLECTVEGTSNPNLYWYRQAAGRGLQLLFYSVGIGQISSEVPQNLSASRPQDRQFILSSKKLLLSDSGFYLCAWSPGDNNGYTFGSGTRLTVV.

This clone appeared a single time. CDR3 coding DNA: TGTGCCAGCAGTTTATCGACAGGTCGCACAGATACGCAGTATTTT. Translated, it gives CASSLSTGRTDTQYF. The genes are TRBV27 and TRBJ2-3, with a weak D call TRBD1 (6 bases). Trimming took off 0 bases at V and 1 base at J, with 8 bases between the two ends. Germline V CDR1 and CDR2: MNHEY, SMNVEV (reference sequence). This CDR3 has 15 residues.

CDR3 residues: CASRSGLWDRGSYEQYF. As DNA, the CDR3 is TGTGCCAGTAGGAGCGGACTGTGGGACAGGGGCTCCTACGAGCAGTACTTC. This rearrangement joins TRBV19 to TRBJ2-7; 10 nucleotides agree with TRBD1. This CDR3 region has 17 residues. With 6 bases clipped from V and 0 bases from J, the junction kept 11 bases outside the gene matches. Germline V gene sequence: CDR1 LNHDA, CDR2 SQIVND (reference sequence).

The chain has TRBV4-3 and TRBJ2-7; a possible D gene is TRBD2 (5 bases). This CDR3 comprises 14 residues. Trimming took 4 bases from V and 2 from J, leaving 12 bases between them. Germline values: CDR1 LGHNA, CDR2 YSLEER. Written as DNA, the CDR3 is TGCGCCAGCAGCCCCCGCGGAGGACCCTACGAGCAGTACTTC. Translating gives CASSPRGGPYEQYF.

The V gene is TRBV6-5, the J gene TRBJ2-1; no clear D. CDR1 MNHEY and CDR2 SVGAGI come from the germline V gene. This CDR3 contains 13 residues. The V end was cut by 0 bases, the J end by 9 bases, with 9 bases between. The CDR3 DNA is TGTGCCAGCAGTTACTCTGGGTGGGTTGAGCAGTTCTTC. It encodes CASSYSGWVEQFF.

This clone was observed a single time. This chain connects TRBV19 to TRBJ2-7, with TRBD1 matching over 8 bases. The CDR3 contains 14 residues. Germline loops: CDR1 LNHDA, CDR2 SQIVND (reference sequence). The trim removed 4 bases at V and 3 bases at J, leaving 5 bases unmatched. CDR3 amino acids: CASSSDRGRYEQYF. The CDR3 coding sequence is TGTGCCAGTAGTAGTGACAGGGGCCGCTACGAGCAGTACTTC.

V is TRBV6-1 and J is TRBJ2-1; D is ambiguous. Germline V gene lookup returns CDR1 MNHNS and CDR2 SASEGT. The V gene lost 6 bases and the J gene lost 10 bases, with 10 bases spanning the gap. The CDR3 has 11 amino acids. The CDR3 spells CASRKGWEQFF. The CDR3 nucleotides read TGTGCCAGCAGGAAGGGATGGGAGCAGTTCTTC.

The V and J genes are TRBV9 and TRBJ2-5; tentative D call: TRBD2 (6 bases). The CDR3 is 16 residues long. Germline CDR1 and CDR2: SGDLS and YYNGEE. Deletions cut 2 bases from V and 2 bases from J, with 16 bases between. The CDR3 DNA is TGTGCCAGCAGCGTCTTCCCGGGACTGGAACAAGAGACCCAGTACTTC. This encodes CASSVFPGLEQETQYF. Using reference TRBV9 and TRBJ2-5 for the parts outside the CDR3, the full variable domain is DSGVTQTPKHLITATGQRVTLRCSPRSGDLSVYWYQQSLDQGLQFLIQYYNGEERAKGNILERFSAQQFPDLHSELNLSSLELGDSALYFCASSVFPGLEQETQYFGPGTRLLVL.

The sample holds one count of this clone. This sequence joins TRBV5-1 and TRBJ1-1; no reliable D call. The CDR3 has 15 amino acids. Germline V gene data show CDR1 as SGHRS and CDR2 as YFSETQ. The ends were cut back, 4 bases at V and 4 bases at J, with 17 bases in the middle. Here the CDR3 reads CASSPREAGGTEAFF. In DNA, the CDR3 is TGCGCCAGCAGCCCCCGGGAAGCGGGCGGCACTGAAGCTTTCTTT.

V is TRBV4-1 and J is TRBJ2-7; possible D gene TRBD1, 6 bases. The CDR3 is 15 residues long. V lost 3 bases and J lost 3, with 15 bases in between. Per germline, CDR1 MGHRA and CDR2 YSYEKL. CDR3: CASSQAQGSLYEQYF. Here the CDR3 DNA reads TGCGCCAGCAGCCAGGCACAGGGCAGTCTCTACGAGCAGTACTTC.

The chain carries TRBV4-1 and TRBJ1-1; D gene ambiguous. Trimming pared 5 bases from V and 4 bases from J, leaving 17 bases between. The CDR3 extends over 15 amino acids. Germline V gene data show CDR1 as MGHRA and CDR2 as YSYEKL. CDR3 nucleotide sequence: TGCGCCAGCAGCTCCCCGCTCTATAAAGCCACTGAAGCTTTCTTT. Its translation is CASSSPLYKATEAFF.

The V call is TRBV4-2, the J call TRBJ2-5; weak D call: TRBD2 (5 bases). This CDR3 region has 15 residues. Trimming took off 0 bases at V and 9 bases at J, with 17 bases between the two ends. Germline assignment: CDR1 LGHNA and CDR2 YNFKEQ. CDR3 sequence (DNA): TGTGCCAGCAGCCAAGATCTGGCGGGTCGTGGGGCCCAGTACTTC. It is translated as CASSQDLAGRGAQYF.

In its sample, this clone was seen a few times. The gene calls are TRBV7-9 and TRBJ1-6; D not certain. The length of the CDR3 is 14 residues. In germline, CDR1 is SEHNR, CDR2 FQNEAQ (reference sequence). Trimming cost V 5 bases and J 0 bases, with 5 bases left between them. CDR3 sequence: CASSQSSYNSPLHF. CDR3 nucleotide sequence: TGTGCCAGCAGCCAGAGCTCCTATAATTCACCCCTCCACTTT.

The chain links TRBV4-2 to TRBJ2-7; 9 nucleotides agree with TRBD1. The trim removed 4 bases at V and 4 bases at J, leaving 8 bases unmatched. Germline CDR1 and CDR2: LGHNA and YNFKEQ. This CDR3 contains 15 residues. For the CDR3, the DNA is TGTGCCAGCAGCCGTTTACTGACAGGGGGGTACGAGCAGTACTTC. Translating it yields CASSRLLTGGYEQYF.

The genes are TRBV2 and TRBJ2-7; tentatively, D is TRBD1 (6 bases). Germline CDR1 is SNHLY and CDR2 is FYNNEI. The ends were cut back, 6 bases at V and 2 bases at J, with 8 bases in the middle. This CDR3 has 12 residues. The CDR3 DNA follows: TGTGCCAGCAGGGGGGCAGCCTACGAGCAGTACTTC. Its translation is CASRGAAYEQYF.

The chain employs TRBV7-9 and TRBJ2-3, with no clear D. The CDR3 has 15 residues. CDR1 is SEHNR, CDR2 FQNEAQ, per germline (reference sequence). V was trimmed by 2 bases and J by 2 bases, leaving 11 bases between them. The CDR3 bases are TGTGCCAGCAGCTTATCGGGCAGTTACACAGATACGCAGTATTTT. This codes for CASSLSGSYTDTQYF.

This rearrangement joins TRBV2 to TRBJ2-7; 9 nucleotides match TRBD2. From germline, CDR1 is SNHLY and CDR2 FYNNEI. J was trimmed by 2 bases and V by 1 base; bases with no gene match: 3. The CDR3 is 15 amino acids. In DNA, the CDR3 is TGTGCCAGCAGTGAAGGTGCTAGCGGGACCTACGAGCAGTACTTC. Translating it yields CASSEGASGTYEQYF.

The chain joins TRBV7-9 to TRBJ2-1, with D possibly being TRBD1 or TRBD2 (5 bases each). The germline gives CDR1 SEHNR, CDR2 FQNEAQ (reference sequence). V dropped 3 bases and J dropped 9 bases, with 9 bases sitting between them. The CDR3 contains 12 residues. The CDR3 DNA sequence: TGTGCCAGCAGCTTGAGGGGTAGTGAGCAGTTCTTC. Amino acid sequence: CASSLRGSEQFF.